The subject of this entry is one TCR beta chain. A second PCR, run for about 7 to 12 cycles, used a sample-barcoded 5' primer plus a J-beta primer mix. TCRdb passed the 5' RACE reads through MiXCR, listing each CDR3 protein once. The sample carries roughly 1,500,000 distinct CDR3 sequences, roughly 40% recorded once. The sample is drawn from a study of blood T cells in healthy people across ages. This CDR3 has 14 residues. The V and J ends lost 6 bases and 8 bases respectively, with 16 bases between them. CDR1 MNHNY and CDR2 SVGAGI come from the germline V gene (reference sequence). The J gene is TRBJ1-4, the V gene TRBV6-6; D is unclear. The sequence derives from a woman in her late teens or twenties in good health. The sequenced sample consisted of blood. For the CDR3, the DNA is TGTGCCAGCAGATTAGACGGGGTTGGGGAAAAACTGTTTTTT. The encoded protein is CASRLDGVGEKLFF.